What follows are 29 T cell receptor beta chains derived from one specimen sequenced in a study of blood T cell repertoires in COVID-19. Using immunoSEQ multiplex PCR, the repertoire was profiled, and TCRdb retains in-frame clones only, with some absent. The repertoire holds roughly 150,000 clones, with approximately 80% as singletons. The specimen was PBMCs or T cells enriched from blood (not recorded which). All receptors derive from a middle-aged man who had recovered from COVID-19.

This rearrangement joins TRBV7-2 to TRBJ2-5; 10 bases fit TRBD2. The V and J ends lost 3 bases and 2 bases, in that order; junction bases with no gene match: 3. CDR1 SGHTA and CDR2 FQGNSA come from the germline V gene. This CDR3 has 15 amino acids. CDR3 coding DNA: TGTGCCAGCAGCTTCAGAGCGGGGGGGCAAGAGACCCAGTACTTC. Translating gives CASSFRAGGQETQYF.

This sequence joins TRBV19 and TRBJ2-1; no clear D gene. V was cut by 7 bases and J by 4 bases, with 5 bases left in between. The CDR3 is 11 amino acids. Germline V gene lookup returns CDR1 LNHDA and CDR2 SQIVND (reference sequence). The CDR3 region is CASIRYNEQFF. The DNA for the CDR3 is TGTGCCAGTATCCGTTACAATGAGCAGTTCTTC.

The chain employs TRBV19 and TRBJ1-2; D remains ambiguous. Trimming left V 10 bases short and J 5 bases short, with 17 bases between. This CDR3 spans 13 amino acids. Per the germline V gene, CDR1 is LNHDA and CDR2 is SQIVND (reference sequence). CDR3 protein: CATHESPGYGYTF. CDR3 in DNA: TGTGCCACGCATGAATCCCCGGGATATGGCTACACCTTC.

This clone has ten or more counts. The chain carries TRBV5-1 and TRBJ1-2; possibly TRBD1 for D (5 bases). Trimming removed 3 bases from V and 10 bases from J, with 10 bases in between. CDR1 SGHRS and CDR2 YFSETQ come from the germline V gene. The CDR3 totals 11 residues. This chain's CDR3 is CASSSTGAYTF. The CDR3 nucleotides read TGCGCCAGCAGCTCCACAGGCGCCTACACCTTC.

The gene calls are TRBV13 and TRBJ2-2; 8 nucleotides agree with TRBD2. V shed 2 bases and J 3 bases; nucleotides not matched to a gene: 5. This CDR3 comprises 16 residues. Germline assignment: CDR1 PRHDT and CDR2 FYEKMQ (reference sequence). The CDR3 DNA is TGTGCCAGCAGCTTACAACGGGGGGGCCACACCGGGGAGCTGTTTTTT. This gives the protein CASSLQRGGHTGELFF.

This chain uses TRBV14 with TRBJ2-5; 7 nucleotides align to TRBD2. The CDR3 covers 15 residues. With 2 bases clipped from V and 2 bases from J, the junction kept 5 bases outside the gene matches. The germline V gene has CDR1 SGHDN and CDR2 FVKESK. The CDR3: CASSQRGLLQETQYF. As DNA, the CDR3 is TGTGCCAGCAGCCAAAGGGGACTACTTCAAGAGACCCAGTACTTC.

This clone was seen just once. The CDR3 DNA reads TGCGCCAGCAGCCCTACCGGGACAGGGGACTACGAGCAGTACTTC. Protein: CASSPTGTGDYEQYF. The chain joins TRBV10-2 to TRBJ2-7, with 10 bases fitting TRBD1. The CDR3 covers 15 residues. From germline, CDR1 is WSHSY and CDR2 SAAADI. V shed 6 bases and J 3 bases; nucleotides not matched to a gene: 8.

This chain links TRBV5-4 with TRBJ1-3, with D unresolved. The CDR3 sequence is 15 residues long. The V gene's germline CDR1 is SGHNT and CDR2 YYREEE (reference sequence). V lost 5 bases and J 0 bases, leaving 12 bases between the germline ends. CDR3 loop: CASSQRVPSGNTIYF. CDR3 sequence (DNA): TGTGCCAGCAGTCAGAGGGTCCCCTCTGGAAACACCATATATTTT.

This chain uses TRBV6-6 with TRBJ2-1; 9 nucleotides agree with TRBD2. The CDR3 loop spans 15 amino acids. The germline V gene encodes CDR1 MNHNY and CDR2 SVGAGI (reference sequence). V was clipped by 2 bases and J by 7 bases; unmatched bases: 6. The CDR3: CASSYGSGGPNEQFF. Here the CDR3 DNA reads TGTGCCAGCAGTTACGGTAGCGGGGGACCAAATGAGCAGTTCTTC.

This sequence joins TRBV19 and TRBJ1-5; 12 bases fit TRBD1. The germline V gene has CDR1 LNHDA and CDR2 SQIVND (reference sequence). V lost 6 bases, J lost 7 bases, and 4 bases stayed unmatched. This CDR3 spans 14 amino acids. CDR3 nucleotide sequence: TGTGCCAGTAGGGGGACAGGGGGCTTCCAGCCCCAGCATTTT. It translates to CASRGTGGFQPQHF.

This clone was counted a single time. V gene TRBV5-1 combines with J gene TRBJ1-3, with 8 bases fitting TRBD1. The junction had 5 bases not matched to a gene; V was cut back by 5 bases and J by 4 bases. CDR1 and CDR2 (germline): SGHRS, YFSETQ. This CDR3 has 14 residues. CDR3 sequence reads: CASSSGGSGNTIYF. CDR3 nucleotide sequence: TGCGCCAGCAGTTCAGGGGGCTCAGGAAACACCATATATTTT.

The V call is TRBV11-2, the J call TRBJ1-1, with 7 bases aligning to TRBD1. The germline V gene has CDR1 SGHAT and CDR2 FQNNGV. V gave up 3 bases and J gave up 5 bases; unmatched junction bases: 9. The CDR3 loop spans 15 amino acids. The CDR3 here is CASSLSTGVSTEAFF. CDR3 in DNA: TGTGCCAGCAGCTTGAGTACAGGGGTATCTACTGAAGCTTTCTTT.

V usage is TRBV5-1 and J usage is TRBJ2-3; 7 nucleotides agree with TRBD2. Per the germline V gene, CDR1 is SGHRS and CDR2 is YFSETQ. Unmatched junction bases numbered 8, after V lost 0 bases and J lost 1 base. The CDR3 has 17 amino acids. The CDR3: CASSLVSGMLGTDTQYF. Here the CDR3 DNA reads TGCGCCAGCAGCTTGGTAAGCGGGATGTTGGGCACAGATACGCAGTATTTT.

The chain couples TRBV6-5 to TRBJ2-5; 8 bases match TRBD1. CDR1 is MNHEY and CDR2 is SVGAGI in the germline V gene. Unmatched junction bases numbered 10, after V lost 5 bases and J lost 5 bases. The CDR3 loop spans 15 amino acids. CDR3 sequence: CASSQGALDMETQYF. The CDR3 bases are TGTGCCAGCAGTCAGGGGGCTCTGGATATGGAGACCCAGTACTTC.

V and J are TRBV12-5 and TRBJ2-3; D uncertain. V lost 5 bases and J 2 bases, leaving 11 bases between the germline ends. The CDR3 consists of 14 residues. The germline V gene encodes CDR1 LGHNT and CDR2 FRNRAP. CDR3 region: CASGNSVHTDTQYF. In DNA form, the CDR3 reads TGTGCTAGTGGTAACTCGGTCCACACAGATACGCAGTATTTT.

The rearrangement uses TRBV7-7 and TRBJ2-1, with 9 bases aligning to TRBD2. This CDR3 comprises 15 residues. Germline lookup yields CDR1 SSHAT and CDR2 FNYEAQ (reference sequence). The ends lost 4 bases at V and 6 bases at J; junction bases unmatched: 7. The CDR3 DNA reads TGTGCCAGCAGCTCAGGGACTAGCTACTTCAATGAGCAGTTCTTC. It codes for CASSSGTSYFNEQFF.

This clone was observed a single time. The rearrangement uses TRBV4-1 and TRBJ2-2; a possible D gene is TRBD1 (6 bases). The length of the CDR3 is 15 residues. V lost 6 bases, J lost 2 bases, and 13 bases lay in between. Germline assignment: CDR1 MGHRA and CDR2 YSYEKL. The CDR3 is CASRQTGSNTGELFF. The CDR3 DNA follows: TGCGCCAGCAGGCAAACAGGGTCTAACACCGGGGAGCTGTTTTTT.

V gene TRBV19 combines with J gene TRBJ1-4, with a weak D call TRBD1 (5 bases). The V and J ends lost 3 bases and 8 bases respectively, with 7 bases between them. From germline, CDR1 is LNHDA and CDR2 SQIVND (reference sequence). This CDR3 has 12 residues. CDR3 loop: CASSMRQEKLFF. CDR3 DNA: TGTGCCAGTAGTATGCGACAGGAAAAACTGTTTTTT. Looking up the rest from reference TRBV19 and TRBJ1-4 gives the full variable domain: DGGITQSPKYLFRKEGQNVTLSCEQNLNHDAMYWYRQDPGQGLRLIYYSQIVNDFQKGDIAEGYSVSREKKESFPLTVTSAQKNPTAFYLCASSMRQEKLFFGSGTQLSVL.

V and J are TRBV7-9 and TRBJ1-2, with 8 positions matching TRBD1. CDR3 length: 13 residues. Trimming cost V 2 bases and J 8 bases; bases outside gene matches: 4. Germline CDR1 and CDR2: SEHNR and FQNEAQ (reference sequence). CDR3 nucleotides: TGTGCCAGCAGCTTATCGGACAGGGACGGCTACACCTTC. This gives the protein CASSLSDRDGYTF. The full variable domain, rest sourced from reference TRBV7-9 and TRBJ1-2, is DTGVSQNPRHKITKRGQNVTFRCDPISEHNRLYWYRQTLGQGPEFLTYFQNEAQLEKSRLLSDRFSAERPKGSFSTLEIQRTEQGDSAMYLCASSLSDRDGYTFGSGTRLTVV.

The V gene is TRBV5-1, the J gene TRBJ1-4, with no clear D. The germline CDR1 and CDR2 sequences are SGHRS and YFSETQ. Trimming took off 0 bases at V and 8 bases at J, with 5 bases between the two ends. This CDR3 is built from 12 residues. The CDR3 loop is CASSLVGEKLFF. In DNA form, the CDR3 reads TGCGCCAGCAGCTTGGTGGGCGAAAAACTGTTTTTT.

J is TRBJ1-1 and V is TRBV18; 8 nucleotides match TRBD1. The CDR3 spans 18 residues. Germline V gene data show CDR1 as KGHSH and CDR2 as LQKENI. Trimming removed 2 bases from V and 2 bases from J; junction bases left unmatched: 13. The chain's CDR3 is CASSPFPGGTGGNTEAFF. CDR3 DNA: TGTGCCAGCTCACCATTTCCGGGTGGTACAGGGGGAAACACTGAAGCTTTCTTT.

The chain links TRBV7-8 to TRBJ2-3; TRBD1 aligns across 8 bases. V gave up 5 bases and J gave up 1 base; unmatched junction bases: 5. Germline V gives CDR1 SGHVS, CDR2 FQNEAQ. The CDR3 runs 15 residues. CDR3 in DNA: TGTGCCAGCAGCACTACAGGGGGAGGCACAGATACGCAGTATTTT. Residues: CASSTTGGGTDTQYF.

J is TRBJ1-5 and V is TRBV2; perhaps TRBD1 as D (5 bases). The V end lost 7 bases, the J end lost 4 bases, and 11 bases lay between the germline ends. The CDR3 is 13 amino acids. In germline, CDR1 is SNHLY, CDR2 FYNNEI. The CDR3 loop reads CASIRDSNQPQHF. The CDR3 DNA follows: TGTGCCAGCATTAGAGACAGTAATCAGCCCCAGCATTTT.

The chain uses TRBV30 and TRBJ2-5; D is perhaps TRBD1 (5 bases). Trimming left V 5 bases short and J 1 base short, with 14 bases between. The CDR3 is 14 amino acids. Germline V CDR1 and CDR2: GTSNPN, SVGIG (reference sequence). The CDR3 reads CAWGRQSAQETQYF. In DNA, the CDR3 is TGTGCCTGGGGTAGACAGTCTGCCCAAGAGACCCAGTACTTC.

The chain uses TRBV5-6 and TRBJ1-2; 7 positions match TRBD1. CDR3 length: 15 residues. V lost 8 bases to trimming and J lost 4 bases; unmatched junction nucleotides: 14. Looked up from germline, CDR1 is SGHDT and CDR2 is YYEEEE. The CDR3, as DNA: TGTGCCAGTGGGGGTGGGACAGCTCGAAGCTATGGCTACACCTTC. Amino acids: CASGGGTARSYGYTF.

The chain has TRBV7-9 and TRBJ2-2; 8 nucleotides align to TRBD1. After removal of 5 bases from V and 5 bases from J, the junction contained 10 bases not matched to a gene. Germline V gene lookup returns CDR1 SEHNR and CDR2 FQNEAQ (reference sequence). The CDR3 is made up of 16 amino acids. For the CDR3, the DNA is TGTGCCAGCAGCGCCGACAGGGGCAGGTGGACCGGGGAGCTGTTTTTT. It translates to CASSADRGRWTGELFF.

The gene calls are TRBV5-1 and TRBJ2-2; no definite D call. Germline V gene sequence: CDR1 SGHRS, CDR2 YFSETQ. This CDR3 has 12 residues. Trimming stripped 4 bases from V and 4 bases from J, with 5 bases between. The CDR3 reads CASSPFTGELFF. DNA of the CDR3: TGCGCCAGCAGCCCCTTCACCGGGGAGCTGTTTTTT. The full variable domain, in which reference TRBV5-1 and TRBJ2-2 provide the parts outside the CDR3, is KAGVTQTPRYLIKTRGQQVTLSCSPISGHRSVSWYQQTPGQGLQFLFEYFSETQRNKGNFPGRFSGRQFSNSRSEMNVSTLELGDSALYLCASSPFTGELFFGEGSRLTVL.

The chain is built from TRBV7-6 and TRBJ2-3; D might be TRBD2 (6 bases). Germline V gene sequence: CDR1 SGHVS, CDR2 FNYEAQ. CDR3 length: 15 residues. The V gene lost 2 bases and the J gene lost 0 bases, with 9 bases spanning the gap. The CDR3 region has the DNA TGTGCCAGCAGCTTATACGGGGGTAGCACAGATACGCAGTATTTT. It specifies CASSLYGGSTDTQYF.

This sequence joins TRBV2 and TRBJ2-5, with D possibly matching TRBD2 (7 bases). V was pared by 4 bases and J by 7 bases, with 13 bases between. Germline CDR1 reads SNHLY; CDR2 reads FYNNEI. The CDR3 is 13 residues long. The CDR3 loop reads CASSVQGGATQYF. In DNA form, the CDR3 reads TGTGCCAGCAGTGTACAGGGAGGGGCGACCCAGTACTTC.